This passage covers 9 T cell receptor beta chains from one sample sequenced in a study of regulatory T cells in long-lasting Graves disease. To make TCR beta libraries, researchers used iRepertoire HTBI primers and Arm-PCR of CDR3 regions. Via MiXCR, TCRdb re-called the multiplex PCR reads, giving one row per CDR3 protein. This table has 550,000 to 700,000 distinct CDR3 sequences, about 16% appearing once. Noted time point: newly diagnosed GD, antithyroid drugs for less than 3 months. With RNA extracted from PBMCs as input, the TCR library was made. The sample was also linked to a second study, of T cells in Graves' hyperthyroidism and ophthalmopathy.

The material was peripheral blood mononuclear cells (PBMCs), obtained at new diagnosis, from a patient treated with antithyroid drugs. Receptor source: a man aged 18 to 30 with Graves disease.

This clonotype was recorded at least ten times. This chain joins TRBV5-6 and TRBJ1-1; D is undetermined. The V gene lost 5 bases and the J gene lost 1 base, with 12 bases spanning the gap. There are 14 residues in the CDR3. Germline V CDR1 and CDR2: SGHDT, YYEEEE. The CDR3 DNA reads TGTGCCAGCAGTTCAATTGACAAGAACACTGAAGCTTTCTTT. Its translation is CASSSIDKNTEAFF.

As for this clonotype: Just one base apart from a much larger clone, this may be a read error. The V call is TRBV12-5, the J call TRBJ2-2, with 7 bases identical to TRBD2. The germline CDR1 and CDR2 sequences are LGHNT and FRNRAP. There are 14 residues in the CDR3. The CDR3 DNA reads as TGTGCTAGTGGCTTGCGGGGGAACACCGGGGTGCTGTTTTTT. Protein sequence: CASGLRGNTGVLFF. Together with reference TRBV12-5 and TRBJ2-2, the CDR3 gives the full variable domain: DARVTQTPRHKVTEMGQEVTMRCQPILGHNTVFWYRQTMMQGLELLAYFRNRAPLDDSGMPKDRFSAEMPDATLATLKIQPSEPRDSAVYFCASGLRGNTGVLFFGEGSRLTVL.

This clonotype was counted ten times or more. This chain uses TRBV5-1 with TRBJ2-5, with TRBD2 as a possible D gene (5 bases). V was clipped by 0 bases and J by 13 bases, with 19 bases between them. Germline assignment: CDR1 SGHRS and CDR2 YFSETQ. The CDR3 spans 14 residues. In DNA form, the CDR3 reads TGCGCCAGCAGCTTGGGTTCCAGCGGCGGAAGTAGGTACTTC. This gives the protein CASSLGSSGGSRYF.

This clonotype was detected ten times or more. V and J are TRBV25-1 and TRBJ2-5, with a weak D call TRBD1 (6 bases). Trimming took off 2 bases at V and 5 bases at J, with 12 bases between the two ends. This CDR3 comprises 14 residues. Per germline, CDR1 MGHDK and CDR2 SYGVNS. The CDR3 sequence is CASSERGGIETQYF. For the CDR3, the DNA is TGTGCCAGCAGTGAACGAGGGGGTATCGAGACCCAGTACTTC.

The chain uses TRBV27 and TRBJ1-2; the D gene is possibly TRBD1 (5 bases). The ends were cut back, 3 bases at V and 8 bases at J, with 16 bases in the middle. Germline V gives CDR1 MNHEY, CDR2 SMNVEV (reference sequence). This CDR3 spans 14 amino acids. This CDR3 reads CASSFLLGTGGYTF. CDR3 DNA sequence: TGTGCCAGCAGTTTTTTATTGGGGACGGGGGGCTACACCTTC.

This clonotype turned up a few times. The chain is built from TRBV11-2 and TRBJ2-1; D is ambiguous. V lost 0 bases to trimming and J lost 1 base, with 13 bases between them. CDR1 SGHAT and CDR2 FQNNGV come from the germline V gene. The CDR3 consists of 17 residues. CDR3 DNA sequence: TGTGCCAGCAGCTTAGATCACGGCCGCCGATCCTACAATGAGCAGTTCTTC. It specifies CASSLDHGRRSYNEQFF.

The chain couples TRBV19 to TRBJ1-1; no clear D. This CDR3 region has 14 residues. V was pared by 6 bases and J by 1 base, with 12 bases between. Per the germline V gene, CDR1 is LNHDA and CDR2 is SQIVND (reference sequence). CDR3 sequence: CASSIPRGNTEAFF. The CDR3 DNA follows: TGTGCCAGTAGCATCCCACGGGGGAACACTGAAGCTTTCTTT.

Many counts were recorded for this clonotype. The gene calls are TRBV28 and TRBJ2-7, with D tentatively TRBD1 (5 bases). Germline lookup yields CDR1 MDHEN and CDR2 SYDVKM. The CDR3 is 13 residues long. Trimming took 3 bases from V and 5 from J, leaving 11 bases between them. DNA for the CDR3: TGTGCCAGCAGTTTGCACAGGCTCAACGAGCAGTACTTC. Amino acids: CASSLHRLNEQYF.

The gene calls are TRBV5-1 and TRBJ2-3; perhaps TRBD2 as D (6 bases). Germline V gives CDR1 SGHRS, CDR2 YFSETQ. The CDR3 is 13 amino acids. Trimming took off 4 bases at V and 5 bases at J, with 11 bases between the two ends. For the CDR3, the DNA is TGCGCCAGCAGCGGGGACTCCTTAGATACGCAGTATTTT. It is translated as CASSGDSLDTQYF.